This T cell receptor (beta chain) was identified in a study of T-cell reconstitution after alpha-beta-depleted transplantation in children. Preparation of the TCRbeta library involved a method that used unique molecular identifiers. TCRdb reprocessed the PCR reads via MiXCR and lists one record per CDR3 protein. Counted here are approximately 400,000 distinct CDR3 sequences, approximately 11% occurring once; the ten biggest clones make up roughly 6%. Germline lookup yields CDR1 SNHLY and CDR2 FYNNEI. Trimming at V came to 3 bases and at J to 8 bases, leaving 5 bases not matched to a gene. The CDR3 sequence is 15 residues long. This clonotype has just a few counts.

Sequenced material: PBMCs from the stem cell graft donor, taken from the stem cell graft. The sequence was collected from a human donor who donated a stem cell graft to a child with acute myeloid leukemia. V and J are TRBV2 and TRBJ1-6, with TRBD1 matching over 9 bases. CDR3 DNA: TGTGCCAGCAGTGAGGACAGGGGCAATTATTCACCCCTCCACTTT. Translation gives CASSEDRGNYSPLHF.